The sequence of this T cell receptor (beta chain) was determined in a study of T-cell reconstitution after alpha-beta-depleted transplantation in children. This clonotype was seen ten or more times. Its specificity is unknown. General observations from the study: About two months after transplant, alpha-beta T cells reportedly came from several hundred expanded graft clones. T cells produced anew were the main source of T-cell counts and diversity one year after transplant.

A library of TCRbeta sequences, prepared with unique molecular identifiers, was generated. TCRdb analysed the PCR reads with MiXCR anew, one entry per CDR3 protein. The sample holds around 72,000 distinct CDR3 sequences, roughly 4.5% seen once. This CDR3 comprises 12 residues. Trimming removed 6 bases from V and 9 bases from J, with 12 bases in between. This receptor was obtained from a boy under three years old who had a stem cell transplant for acute myeloid leukemia, so the T cells may come from the graft donor. The chain joins TRBV12-3 or TRBV12-4 to TRBJ2-1; D unresolved. The sequences come from PBMCs, mostly from graft donor cells, collected 180 days after TCRalphabeta/CD19-depleted stem cell transplant. This CDR3 is CASSPYIGEQFF. CDR3 DNA: TGTGCCAGCAGCCCGTATATCGGTGAGCAGTTCTTC.